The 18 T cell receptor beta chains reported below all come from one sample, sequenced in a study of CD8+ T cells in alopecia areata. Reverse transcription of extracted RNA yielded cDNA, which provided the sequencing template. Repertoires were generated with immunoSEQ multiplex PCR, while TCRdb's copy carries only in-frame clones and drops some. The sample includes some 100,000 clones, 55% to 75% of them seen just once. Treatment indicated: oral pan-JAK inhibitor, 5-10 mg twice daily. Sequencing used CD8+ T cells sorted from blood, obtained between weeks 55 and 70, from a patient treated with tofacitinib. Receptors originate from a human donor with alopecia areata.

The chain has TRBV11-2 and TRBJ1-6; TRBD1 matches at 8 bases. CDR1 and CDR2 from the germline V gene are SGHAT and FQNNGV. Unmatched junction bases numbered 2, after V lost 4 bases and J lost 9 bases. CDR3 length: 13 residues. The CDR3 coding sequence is TGTGCCAGCAGCTACGGACAGGGTTCACCCCTCCACTTT. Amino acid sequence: CASSYGQGSPLHF.

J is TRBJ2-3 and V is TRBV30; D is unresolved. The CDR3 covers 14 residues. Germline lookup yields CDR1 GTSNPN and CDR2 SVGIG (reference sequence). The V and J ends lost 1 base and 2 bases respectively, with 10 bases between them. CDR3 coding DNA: TGTGCCTGGAGTGCGACAATCAACACAGATACGCAGTATTTT. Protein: CAWSATINTDTQYF.

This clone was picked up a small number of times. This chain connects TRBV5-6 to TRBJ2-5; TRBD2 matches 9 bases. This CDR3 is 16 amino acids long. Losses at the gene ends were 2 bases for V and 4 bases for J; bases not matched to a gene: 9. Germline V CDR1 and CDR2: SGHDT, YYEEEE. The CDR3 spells CASSLRAGGRRETQYF. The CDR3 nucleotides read TGTGCCAGCAGCTTACGAGCGGGGGGACGTCGAGAGACCCAGTACTTC.

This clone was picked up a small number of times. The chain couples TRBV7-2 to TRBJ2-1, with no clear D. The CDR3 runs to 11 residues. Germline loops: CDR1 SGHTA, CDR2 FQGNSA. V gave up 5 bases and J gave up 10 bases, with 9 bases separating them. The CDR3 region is CASSRASEQFF. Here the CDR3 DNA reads TGTGCCAGCAGCCGAGCTTCGGAGCAGTTCTTC.

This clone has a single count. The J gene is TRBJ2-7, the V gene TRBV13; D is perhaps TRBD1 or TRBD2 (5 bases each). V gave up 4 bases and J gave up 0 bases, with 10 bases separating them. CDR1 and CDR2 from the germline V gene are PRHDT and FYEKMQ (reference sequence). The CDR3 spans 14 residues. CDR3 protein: CASSSWDASYEQYF. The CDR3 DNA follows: TGTGCCAGCAGCTCTTGGGACGCCTCCTACGAGCAGTACTTC.

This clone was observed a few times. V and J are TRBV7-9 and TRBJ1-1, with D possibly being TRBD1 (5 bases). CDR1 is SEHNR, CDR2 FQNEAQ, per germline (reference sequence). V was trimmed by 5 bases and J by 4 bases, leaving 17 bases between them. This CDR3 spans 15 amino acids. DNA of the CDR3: TGTGCCAGCAGCCCCCGGACACCTATATCCACTGAAGCTTTCTTT. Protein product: CASSPRTPISTEAFF.

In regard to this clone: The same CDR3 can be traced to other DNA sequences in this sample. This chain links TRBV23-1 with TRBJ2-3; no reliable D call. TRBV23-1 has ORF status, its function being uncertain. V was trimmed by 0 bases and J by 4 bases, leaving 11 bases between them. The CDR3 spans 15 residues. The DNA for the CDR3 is TGCGCCAGCAGTCAATCGGGGAAACTGGCAGATACGCAGTATTTT. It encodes CASSQSGKLADTQYF.

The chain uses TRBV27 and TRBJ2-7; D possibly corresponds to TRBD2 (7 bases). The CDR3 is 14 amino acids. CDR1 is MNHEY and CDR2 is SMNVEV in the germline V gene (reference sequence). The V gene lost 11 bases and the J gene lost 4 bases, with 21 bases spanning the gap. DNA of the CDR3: TGTGCCGTGGGAGGGGGAGAGCTTGGATACGAGCAGTACTTC. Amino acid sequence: CAVGGGELGYEQYF.

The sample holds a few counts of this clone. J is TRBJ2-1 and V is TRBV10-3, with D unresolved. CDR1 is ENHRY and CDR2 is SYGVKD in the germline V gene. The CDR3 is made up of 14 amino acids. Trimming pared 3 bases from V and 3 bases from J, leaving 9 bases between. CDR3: CAISEEGNYNEQFF. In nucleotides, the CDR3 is TGTGCCATCAGTGAAGAAGGGAACTACAATGAGCAGTTCTTC.

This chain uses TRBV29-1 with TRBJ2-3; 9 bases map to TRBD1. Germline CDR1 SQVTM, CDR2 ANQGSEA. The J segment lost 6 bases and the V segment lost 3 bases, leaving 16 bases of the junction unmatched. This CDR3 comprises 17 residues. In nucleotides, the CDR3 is TGCAGCGTTGATAGGACAGGGGAGGGAGGTGCGGCGGATACGCAGTATTTT. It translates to CSVDRTGEGGAADTQYF.

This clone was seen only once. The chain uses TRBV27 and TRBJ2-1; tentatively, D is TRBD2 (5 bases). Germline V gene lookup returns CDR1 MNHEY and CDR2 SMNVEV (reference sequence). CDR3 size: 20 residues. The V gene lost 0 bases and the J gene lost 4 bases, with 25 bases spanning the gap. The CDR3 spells CASSLSITWAAASPYNEQFF. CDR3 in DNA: TGTGCCAGCAGTTTATCGATAACGTGGGCAGCTGCTAGCCCGTACAATGAGCAGTTCTTC.

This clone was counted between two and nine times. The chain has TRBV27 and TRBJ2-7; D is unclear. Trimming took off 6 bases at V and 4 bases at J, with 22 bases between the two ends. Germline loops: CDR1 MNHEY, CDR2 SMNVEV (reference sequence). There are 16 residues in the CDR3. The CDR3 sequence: CASRPPPGLASYEQYF. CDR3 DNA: TGTGCCAGCAGACCACCCCCGGGCCTTGCTTCGTACGAGCAGTACTTC.

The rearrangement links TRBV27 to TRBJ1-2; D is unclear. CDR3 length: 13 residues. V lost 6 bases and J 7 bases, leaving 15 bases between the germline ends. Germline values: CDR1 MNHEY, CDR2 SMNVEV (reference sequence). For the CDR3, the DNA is TGTGCCAGCAGGATGGACCGGTCATTTGGCTACACCTTC. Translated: CASRMDRSFGYTF.

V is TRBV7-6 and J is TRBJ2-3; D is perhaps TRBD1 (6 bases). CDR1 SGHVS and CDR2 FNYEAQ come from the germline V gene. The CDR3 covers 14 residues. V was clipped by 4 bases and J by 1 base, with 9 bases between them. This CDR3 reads CASSSTGRTDTQYF. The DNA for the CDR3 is TGTGCCAGCAGCTCGACAGGACGCACAGATACGCAGTATTTT.

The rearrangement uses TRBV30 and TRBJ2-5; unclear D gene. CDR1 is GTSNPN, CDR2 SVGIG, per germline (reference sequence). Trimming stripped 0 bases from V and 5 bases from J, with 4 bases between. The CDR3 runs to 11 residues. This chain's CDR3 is CAWSVRETQYF. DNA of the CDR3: TGTGCCTGGAGTGTACGGGAGACCCAGTACTTC.

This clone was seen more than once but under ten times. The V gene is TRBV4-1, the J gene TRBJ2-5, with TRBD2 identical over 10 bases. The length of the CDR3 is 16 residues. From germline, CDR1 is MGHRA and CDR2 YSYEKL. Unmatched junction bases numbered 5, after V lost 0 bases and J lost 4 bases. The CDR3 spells CASSQDTAGGLETQYF. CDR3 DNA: TGCGCCAGCAGCCAAGACACAGCGGGGGGGCTAGAGACCCAGTACTTC.

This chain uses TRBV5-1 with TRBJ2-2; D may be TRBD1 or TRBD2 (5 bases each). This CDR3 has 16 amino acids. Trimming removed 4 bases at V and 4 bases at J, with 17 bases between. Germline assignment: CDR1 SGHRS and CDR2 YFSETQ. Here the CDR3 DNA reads TGCGCCAGCAGCCAACCCCGGGACGGACGCACCGGGGAGCTGTTTTTT. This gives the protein CASSQPRDGRTGELFF.

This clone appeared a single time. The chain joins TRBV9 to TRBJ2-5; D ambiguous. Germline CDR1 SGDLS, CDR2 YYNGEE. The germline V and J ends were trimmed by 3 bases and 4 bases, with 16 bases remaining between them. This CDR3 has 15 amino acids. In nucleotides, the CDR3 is TGTGCCAGCAGCGGAGACAACACCGAGAGAGAGACCCAGTACTTC. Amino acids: CASSGDNTERETQYF. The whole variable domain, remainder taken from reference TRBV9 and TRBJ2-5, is DSGVTQTPKHLITATGQRVTLRCSPRSGDLSVYWYQQSLDQGLQFLIQYYNGEERAKGNILERFSAQQFPDLHSELNLSSLELGDSALYFCASSGDNTERETQYFGPGTRLLVL.